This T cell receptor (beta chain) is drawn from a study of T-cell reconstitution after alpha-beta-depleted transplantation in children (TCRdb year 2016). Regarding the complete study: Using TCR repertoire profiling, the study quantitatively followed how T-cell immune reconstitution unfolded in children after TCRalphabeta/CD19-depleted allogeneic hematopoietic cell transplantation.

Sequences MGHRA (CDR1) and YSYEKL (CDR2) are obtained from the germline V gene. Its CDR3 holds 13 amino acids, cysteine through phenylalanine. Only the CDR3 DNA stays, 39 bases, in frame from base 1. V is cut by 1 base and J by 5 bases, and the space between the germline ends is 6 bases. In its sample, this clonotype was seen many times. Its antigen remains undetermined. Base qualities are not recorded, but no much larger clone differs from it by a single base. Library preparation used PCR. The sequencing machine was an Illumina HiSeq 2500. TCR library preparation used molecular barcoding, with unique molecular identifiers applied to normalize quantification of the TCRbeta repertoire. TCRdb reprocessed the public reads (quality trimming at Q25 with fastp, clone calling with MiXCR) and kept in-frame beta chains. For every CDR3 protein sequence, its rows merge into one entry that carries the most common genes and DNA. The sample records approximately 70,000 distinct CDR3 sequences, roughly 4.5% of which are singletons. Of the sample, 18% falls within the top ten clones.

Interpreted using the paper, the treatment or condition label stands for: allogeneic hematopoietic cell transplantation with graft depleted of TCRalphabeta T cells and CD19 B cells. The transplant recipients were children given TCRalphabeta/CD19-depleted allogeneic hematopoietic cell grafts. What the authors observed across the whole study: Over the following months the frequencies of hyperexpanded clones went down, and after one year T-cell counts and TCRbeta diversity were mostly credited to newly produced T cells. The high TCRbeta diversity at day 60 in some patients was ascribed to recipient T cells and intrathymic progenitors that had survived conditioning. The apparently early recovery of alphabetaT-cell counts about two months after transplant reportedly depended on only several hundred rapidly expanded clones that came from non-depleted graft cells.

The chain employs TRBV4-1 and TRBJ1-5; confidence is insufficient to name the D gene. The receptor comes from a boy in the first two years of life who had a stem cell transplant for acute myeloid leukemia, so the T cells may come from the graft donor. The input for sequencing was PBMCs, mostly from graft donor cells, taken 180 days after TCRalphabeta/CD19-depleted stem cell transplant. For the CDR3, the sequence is CASSQGTYQPQHF. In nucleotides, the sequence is TGCGCCAGCAGCCAAGGCACATATCAGCCCCAGCATTTT.